The rows below give T cell receptor beta chains drawn from one sample of a study of human T cells and chemical hapten exposure. TCRdb reprocessed the RACE reads with MiXCR, giving one entry per CDR3 protein. The sample lists around 380,000 distinct CDR3 sequences; 5.5% were seen once. Sequencing was performed on whole blood, taken in connection with sensitization to the hapten diphenylcyclopropenone (DPC). The receptors were sampled from a woman aged 18-29 years with alopecia areata. Some clones in this sample may be carry-over from other donors' samples. The CDR3 runs from the conserved cysteine through the conserved F or W. The order of the fields is clone size, J gene, V gene, D gene, CDR3 length, CDR3 DNA, CDR3 protein. The D gene is left open where the match is weak. Size is stated for part of the rows, as once, few or many counts, or as a class when the clone is expanded.

clone size: .; J gene: TRBJ1-1; V gene: TRBV5-5; D gene: .; CDR3 length: 13; CDR3 DNA: TGTGCCAGCACCGTTTCTGCGAACACTGAAGCTTTCTTT; CDR3 protein: CASTVSANTEAFF
clone size: .; J gene: TRBJ2-2; V gene: TRBV6-2/TRBV6-3; D gene: .; CDR3 length: 13; CDR3 DNA: TGTGCCAGCAGTCGATCGAACACCGGGGAGCTGTTTTTT; CDR3 protein: CASSRSNTGELFF
clone size: few; J gene: TRBJ1-2; V gene: TRBV4-3; D gene: .; CDR3 length: 14; CDR3 DNA: TGCGCCAGCAGCCAAGATCAACGCCTCGATGGCTACACCTTC; CDR3 protein: CASSQDQRLDGYTF
clone size: many; J gene: TRBJ2-7; V gene: TRBV7-3; D gene: TRBD1; CDR3 length: 17; CDR3 DNA: TGTGCCAGCAGCCCCAATGGGGGGACAGGGAGTGCCTACGAGCAGTACTTC; CDR3 protein: CASSPNGGTGSAYEQYF
clone size: few; J gene: TRBJ2-5; V gene: TRBV29-1; D gene: .; CDR3 length: 13; CDR3 DNA: TGCAGCGTTGTACGGTCTAATCAAGAGACCCAGTACTTC; CDR3 protein: CSVVRSNQETQYF
clone size: once; J gene: TRBJ2-7; V gene: TRBV12-3/TRBV12-4; D gene: .; CDR3 length: 12; CDR3 DNA: TGTGCCAGCAGGTCCGGGTCATACGAGCAGTACTTC; CDR3 protein: CASRSGSYEQYF
clone size: few; J gene: TRBJ1-2; V gene: TRBV12-3/TRBV12-4; D gene: .; CDR3 length: 14; CDR3 DNA: TGTGCCAGCAGTTTGGCCAGGGAGGACTATGGCTACACCTTC; CDR3 protein: CASSLAREDYGYTF
clone size: many; J gene: TRBJ1-5; V gene: TRBV20-1; D gene: TRBD1; CDR3 length: 11; CDR3 DNA: TGCAGTGCAGTTACAGGGGGCGCCCAGCATTTT; CDR3 protein: CSAVTGGAQHF
clone size: many; J gene: TRBJ1-1; V gene: TRBV7-9; D gene: .; CDR3 length: 15; CDR3 DNA: TGTGCCAGCAGCTTAGCCCTCCGAATGAACACTGAAGCTTTCTTT; CDR3 protein: CASSLALRMNTEAFF
clone size: many; J gene: TRBJ2-3; V gene: TRBV7-2; D gene: .; CDR3 length: 12; CDR3 DNA: TGTGCCAGCCAATCGAGGGCAGATACGCAGTATTTT; CDR3 protein: CASQSRADTQYF
clone size: .; J gene: TRBJ2-7; V gene: TRBV28; D gene: TRBD1; CDR3 length: 12; CDR3 DNA: TGTGCCAGCCTGGGACAGGCCTACGAGGAGTACTTC; CDR3 protein: CASLGQAYEEYF
clone size: few; J gene: TRBJ1-6; V gene: TRBV7-9; D gene: .; CDR3 length: 16; CDR3 DNA: TGTGCCAGCAGCTTAGCTCCAGGGTCGGGTAATTCACCCCTCCACTTT; CDR3 protein: CASSLAPGSGNSPLHF
clone size: .; J gene: TRBJ2-7; V gene: TRBV20-1; D gene: .; CDR3 length: 15; CDR3 DNA: TGCAGTGCTAGAGTTGCGGCAGGGACTCGATACGAGCAGTACTTC; CDR3 protein: CSARVAAGTRYEQYF
clone size: few; J gene: TRBJ2-7; V gene: TRBV12-3/TRBV12-4; D gene: TRBD1; CDR3 length: 12; CDR3 DNA: TGTGCCAGCAGTCGACAGGGTACCGAGCAGTACTTC; CDR3 protein: CASSRQGTEQYF
clone size: many; J gene: TRBJ1-3; V gene: TRBV9; D gene: TRBD1; CDR3 length: 16; CDR3 DNA: TGTGCCAGCAGCTTGGGGACAGGGACGTCCGGAAACACCATATATTTT; CDR3 protein: CASSLGTGTSGNTIYF
clone size: many; J gene: TRBJ2-1; V gene: TRBV12-3/TRBV12-4; D gene: TRBD2; CDR3 length: 14; CDR3 DNA: TGTGCCAGCAGTCTGGCGGGGGGGGTCGGTGAGCAGTTCTTC; CDR3 protein: CASSLAGGVGEQFF
clone size: few; J gene: TRBJ1-2; V gene: TRBV6-5; D gene: TRBD1; CDR3 length: 14; CDR3 DNA: TGTGCCAGCAGCCTTGGACAGGACAGCTATGGCTACACCTTC; CDR3 protein: CASSLGQDSYGYTF
clone size: many; J gene: TRBJ1-5; V gene: TRBV5-1; D gene: .; CDR3 length: 15; CDR3 DNA: TGCGCCAGCAGCTTCGGGGTGGATAGCAATCAGCCCCAGCATTTT; CDR3 protein: CASSFGVDSNQPQHF
clone size: .; J gene: TRBJ1-2; V gene: TRBV5-1; D gene: .; CDR3 length: 14; CDR3 DNA: TGCGCCAGCAGCTTGGACAGTCCCAACTATGGCTACACCTTC; CDR3 protein: CASSLDSPNYGYTF
clone size: few; J gene: TRBJ2-5; V gene: TRBV6-1; D gene: .; CDR3 length: 15; CDR3 DNA: TGTGCCAGCATTCAAAAAATGCGGGGTGCAGAGACCCAGTACTTC; CDR3 protein: CASIQKMRGAETQYF
clone size: few; J gene: TRBJ2-7; V gene: TRBV24-1; D gene: .; CDR3 length: 13; CDR3 DNA: TGTGCCACCATTTGGACAGACCCCTACGAGCAGTACTTC; CDR3 protein: CATIWTDPYEQYF
clone size: many; J gene: TRBJ2-5; V gene: TRBV7-6; D gene: .; CDR3 length: 14; CDR3 DNA: TGTGCCAGCAGCCTACCTCAGGGCCAAGAGACCCAGTACTTC; CDR3 protein: CASSLPQGQETQYF
clone size: many; J gene: TRBJ2-3; V gene: TRBV4-2; D gene: TRBD1; CDR3 length: 16; CDR3 DNA: TGTGCCAGCAGCCAAGATCTGGCAGGGGGTCAATATACGCAGTATTTT; CDR3 protein: CASSQDLAGGQYTQYF
clone size: .; J gene: TRBJ1-4; V gene: TRBV6-2/TRBV6-3; D gene: .; CDR3 length: 15; CDR3 DNA: TGTGCCAGCAGCCAGGTTGAACCCGGCGGGGAAAAACTGTTTTTT; CDR3 protein: CASSQVEPGGEKLFF
clone size: few; J gene: TRBJ1-1; V gene: TRBV7-8; D gene: .; CDR3 length: 13; CDR3 DNA: TGTGCCAGCAGCTTCGACCAGAACACTGAAGCTTTCTTT; CDR3 protein: CASSFDQNTEAFF
clone size: few; J gene: TRBJ1-1; V gene: TRBV6-5; D gene: TRBD1; CDR3 length: 16; CDR3 DNA: TGTGCCAGCAATACACTCTCCCCGACAGGGGGCTTTGTAGCTTTCTTT; CDR3 protein: CASNTLSPTGGFVAFF
clone size: many; J gene: TRBJ2-5; V gene: TRBV20-1; D gene: TRBD1; CDR3 length: 14; CDR3 DNA: TGCAGTGCTAGAGATACAGGGGGAGCAGAGACCCAGTACTTC; CDR3 protein: CSARDTGGAETQYF
clone size: many; J gene: TRBJ1-2; V gene: TRBV6-1; D gene: .; CDR3 length: 12; CDR3 DNA: TGTGCCAGCAGTGAAGATAACTATGGCTACACCTTC; CDR3 protein: CASSEDNYGYTF
clone size: .; J gene: TRBJ1-6; V gene: TRBV19; D gene: .; CDR3 length: 15; CDR3 DNA: TGTGCCAGTAGTATAGACGGACGGACGAATTCACCCCTCCACTTT; CDR3 protein: CASSIDGRTNSPLHF
clone size: few; J gene: TRBJ1-2; V gene: TRBV20-1; D gene: TRBD1; CDR3 length: 18; CDR3 DNA: TGCAGTGCTAGTATTCTCGATATGACAGGGGATTCTAACTATGGCTACACCTTC; CDR3 protein: CSASILDMTGDSNYGYTF
clone size: few; J gene: TRBJ1-2; V gene: TRBV19; D gene: .; CDR3 length: 13; CDR3 DNA: TGTGCCAGTAGTGTCGGGACGGCCTATGGCTACACCTTC; CDR3 protein: CASSVGTAYGYTF
clone size: .; J gene: TRBJ1-6; V gene: TRBV6-5; D gene: .; CDR3 length: 15; CDR3 DNA: TGTGCCAGCAGTGAACACAGGGTTCGAAATTCACCCCTCCACTTT; CDR3 protein: CASSEHRVRNSPLHF
clone size: .; J gene: TRBJ2-3; V gene: TRBV7-2; D gene: .; CDR3 length: 12; CDR3 DNA: TGTGCCAGCAGCTGGGTGCCAGATACGCAGTATTTT; CDR3 protein: CASSWVPDTQYF
clone size: .; J gene: TRBJ1-1; V gene: TRBV13; D gene: .; CDR3 length: 16; CDR3 DNA: TGTGCCAGCAGCCCCCCCCGGGTGCTCAGTTTGACTGAAGCTTTCTTT; CDR3 protein: CASSPPRVLSLTEAFF
clone size: few; J gene: TRBJ2-4; V gene: TRBV24-1; D gene: .; CDR3 length: 14; CDR3 DNA: TGTGCCACCAGTTCGACAGAAGCCAAAAACATTCAGTACTTC; CDR3 protein: CATSSTEAKNIQYF
clone size: .; J gene: TRBJ1-2; V gene: TRBV28; D gene: .; CDR3 length: 16; CDR3 DNA: TGTGCCAGCAGTTCAAACCCGGGACCGACTAACTATGGCTACACCTTC; CDR3 protein: CASSSNPGPTNYGYTF
clone size: many; J gene: TRBJ2-3; V gene: TRBV5-1; D gene: .; CDR3 length: 13; CDR3 DNA: TGCGCCAGCAGCTTGGCCACATCAGATACGCAGTATTTT; CDR3 protein: CASSLATSDTQYF
clone size: .; J gene: TRBJ2-3; V gene: TRBV7-9; D gene: TRBD2; CDR3 length: 19; CDR3 DNA: TGTGCCAGCAGCCCCACACCCCATGGGCGTAGCGGGAAATTAGATACGCAGTATTTT; CDR3 protein: CASSPTPHGRSGKLDTQYF
clone size: .; J gene: TRBJ2-7; V gene: TRBV12-3/TRBV12-4; D gene: .; CDR3 length: 13; CDR3 DNA: TGTGCCAGCAGTTTGGTCAACTCCTACGAGCAGTACTTC; CDR3 protein: CASSLVNSYEQYF
clone size: many; J gene: TRBJ2-7; V gene: TRBV18; D gene: .; CDR3 length: 14; CDR3 DNA: TGTGCCAGCTCACCACCAGAAAACTCCTACGAGCAGTACTTC; CDR3 protein: CASSPPENSYEQYF
clone size: few; J gene: TRBJ2-5; V gene: TRBV20-1; D gene: TRBD2; CDR3 length: 14; CDR3 DNA: TGCAGTGCTCGCGAGGCTAGCGGGGGGGAGACCCAGTACTTC; CDR3 protein: CSAREASGGETQYF
clone size: many; J gene: TRBJ2-3; V gene: TRBV7-2; D gene: TRBD2; CDR3 length: 14; CDR3 DNA: TGTGCCAGCAGCTTATTTAGCGGGGTGGATACGCAGTATTTT; CDR3 protein: CASSLFSGVDTQYF
clone size: many; J gene: TRBJ1-1; V gene: TRBV20-1; D gene: .; CDR3 length: 13; CDR3 DNA: TGCAGTGCCCCACAGGGTTTGTCCACTGAAGCTTTCTTT; CDR3 protein: CSAPQGLSTEAFF